These 7 T cell receptor beta chains were sequenced from one sample in a study of blood T cell repertoires in COVID-19. Produced via immunoSEQ multiplex PCR; TCRdb's table is partial and in-frame only. This table has roughly 250,000 clones, approximately 86% appearing once. Input material: PBMCs or T cells enriched from blood (not recorded which). The receptors were sampled from a woman in her forties or fifties who had recovered from COVID-19.

The chain couples TRBV7-9 to TRBJ2-2, with D possibly TRBD1 on 5 matching bases. Trimming pared 2 bases from V and 3 bases from J, leaving 10 bases between. This CDR3 is 15 amino acids long. Germline V gene sequence: CDR1 SEHNR, CDR2 FQNEAQ (reference sequence). The CDR3 bases are TGTGCCAGCAGCTTAAGGAGACAGCACACCGGGGAGCTGTTTTTT. Translation: CASSLRRQHTGELFF. Based on the CDR3 plus reference TRBV7-9 and TRBJ2-2, the full variable domain is DTGVSQNPRHKITKRGQNVTFRCDPISEHNRLYWYRQTLGQGPEFLTYFQNEAQLEKSRLLSDRFSAERPKGSFSTLEIQRTEQGDSAMYLCASSLRRQHTGELFFGEGSRLTVL.

This chain links TRBV19 with TRBJ1-2; 9 bases map to TRBD1. Germline CDR1 reads LNHDA; CDR2 reads SQIVND (reference sequence). The trim removed 7 bases at V and 4 bases at J, leaving 4 bases unmatched. The CDR3 covers 13 residues. The CDR3 spells CASIRTGAYGYTF. CDR3 coding DNA: TGTGCCAGTATTCGGACAGGGGCCTATGGCTACACCTTC.

The rearrangement joins TRBV28 to TRBJ2-7; D gene unclear. Trimming shortened V by 2 bases and J by 5 bases, and 4 bases separated the two germline ends. The CDR3 has 11 residues. Germline CDR1 reads MDHEN; CDR2 reads SYDVKM. This CDR3 is CASSLRDEQYF. In DNA, the CDR3 is TGTGCCAGCAGTTTACGGGACGAGCAGTACTTC.

This clone was picked up a small number of times. The rearrangement uses TRBV7-2 and TRBJ2-6, with TRBD1 matching 8 bases. The V segment lost 1 base and the J segment 2 bases; nucleotides outside the gene matches: 7. CDR3 length: 18 amino acids. Germline values: CDR1 SGHTA, CDR2 FQGNSA. The DNA for the CDR3 is TGTGCCAGCAGCTTAGGGCAGGGGGCCTTACCTGGGGCCAACGTCCTGACTTTC. Amino acid sequence: CASSLGQGALPGANVLTF.

This rearrangement joins TRBV12-3 or TRBV12-4 to TRBJ1-1, with 8 positions matching TRBD1. The trim removed 5 bases at V and 4 bases at J, leaving 3 bases unmatched. The CDR3 extends over 13 amino acids. This CDR3 reads CASSQTGATEAFF. The CDR3 nucleotides read TGTGCCAGCAGTCAGACAGGGGCCACTGAAGCTTTCTTT.

This chain uses TRBV3-1 (or the pseudogene TRBV3-2) with TRBJ1-6, with 9 bases aligning to TRBD1. Germline trimming cut 5 bases from V and 3 bases from J; bases unmatched to any gene: 2. This CDR3 is 15 amino acids long. Per the germline V gene, CDR1 is LGHDT and CDR2 is YNNKEL (reference sequence). This CDR3 reads CASSGTGLYNSPLHF. The CDR3 DNA is TGTGCCAGCAGCGGGACAGGGCTCTATAATTCACCCCTCCACTTT.

V is TRBV4-1 and J is TRBJ1-2; 8 nucleotides match TRBD1. The CDR3 spans 13 residues. CDR1 MGHRA and CDR2 YSYEKL come from the germline V gene. V lost 8 bases, J lost 8 bases, and 10 bases stayed unmatched. CDR3 sequence: CASYAGGAAGYTF. The CDR3 region has the DNA TGCGCCAGCTACGCAGGGGGCGCCGCGGGCTACACCTTC.